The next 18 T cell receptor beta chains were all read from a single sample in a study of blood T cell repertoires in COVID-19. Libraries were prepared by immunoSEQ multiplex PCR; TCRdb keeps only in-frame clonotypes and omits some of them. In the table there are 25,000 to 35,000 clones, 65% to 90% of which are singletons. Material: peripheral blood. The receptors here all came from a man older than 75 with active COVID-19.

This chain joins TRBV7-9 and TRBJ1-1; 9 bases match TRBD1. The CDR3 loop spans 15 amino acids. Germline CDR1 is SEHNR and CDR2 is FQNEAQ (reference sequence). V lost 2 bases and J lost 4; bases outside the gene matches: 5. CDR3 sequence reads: CASSLTTGGGTEAFF. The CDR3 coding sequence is TGTGCCAGCAGCTTAACCACAGGGGGCGGCACTGAAGCTTTCTTT.

CDR3 bases: TGCGCCAGCAGCTTGGACGGGTGGTTGGGTGACATTCAGTACTTC. It codes for CASSLDGWLGDIQYF. The V and J genes are TRBV5-1 and TRBJ2-4; D remains ambiguous. Germline V gene data show CDR1 as SGHRS and CDR2 as YFSETQ. V gave up 0 bases and J gave up 8 bases, with 15 bases separating them. The CDR3 contains 15 residues.

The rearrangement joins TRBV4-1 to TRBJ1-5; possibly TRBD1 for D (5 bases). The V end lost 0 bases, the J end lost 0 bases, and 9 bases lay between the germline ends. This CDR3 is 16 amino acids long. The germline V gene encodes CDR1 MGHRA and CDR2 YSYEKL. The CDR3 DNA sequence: TGCGCCAGCAGCCAAGATCCCGGACATAGCAATCAGCCCCAGCATTTT. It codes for CASSQDPGHSNQPQHF.

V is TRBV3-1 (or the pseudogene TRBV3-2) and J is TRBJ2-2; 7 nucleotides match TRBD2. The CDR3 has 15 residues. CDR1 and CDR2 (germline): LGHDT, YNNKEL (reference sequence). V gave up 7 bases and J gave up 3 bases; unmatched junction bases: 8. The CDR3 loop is CASTGRVGDTGELFF. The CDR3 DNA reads TGTGCCAGCACAGGGAGGGTGGGGGACACCGGGGAGCTGTTTTTT.

The CDR3 sequence: CASSFLIRTSGGRTDTQYF. CDR3 in DNA: TGTGCCAGCAGTTTCCTGATCCGGACTAGCGGGGGGCGCACAGATACGCAGTATTTT. V is TRBV6-2 or TRBV6-3 and J is TRBJ2-3; 14 bases map to TRBD2. Germline V gene lookup returns CDR1 MNHEY and CDR2 SVGEGT. The CDR3 loop spans 19 amino acids. J lost 1 base, V lost 4 bases, and 10 bases had no gene match.

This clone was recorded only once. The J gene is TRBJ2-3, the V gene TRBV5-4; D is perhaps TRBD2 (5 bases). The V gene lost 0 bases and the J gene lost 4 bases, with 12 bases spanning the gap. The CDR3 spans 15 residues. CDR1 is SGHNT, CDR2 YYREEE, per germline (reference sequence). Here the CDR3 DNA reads TGTGCCAGCAGCTTGGGGGTCCTAGCACCAGATACGCAGTATTTT. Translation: CASSLGVLAPDTQYF.

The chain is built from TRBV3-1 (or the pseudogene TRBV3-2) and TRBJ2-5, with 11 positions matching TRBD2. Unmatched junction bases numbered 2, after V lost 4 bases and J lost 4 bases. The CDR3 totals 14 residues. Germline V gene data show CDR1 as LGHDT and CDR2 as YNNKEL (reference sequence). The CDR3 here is CASSLSGGGETQYF. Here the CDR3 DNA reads TGTGCCAGCAGCCTTAGCGGGGGGGGAGAGACCCAGTACTTC.

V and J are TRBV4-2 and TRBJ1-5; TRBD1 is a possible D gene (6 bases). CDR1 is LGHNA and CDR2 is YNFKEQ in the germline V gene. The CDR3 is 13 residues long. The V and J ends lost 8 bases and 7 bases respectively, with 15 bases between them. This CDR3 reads CASGRGAEQPQHF. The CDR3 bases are TGTGCCAGCGGGCGGGGGGCGGAACAGCCCCAGCATTTT.

CDR3 sequence (DNA): TGTGCCACCAGCAGAGACAGGGGGCCAGGAAACACCATATATTTT. This sequence encodes CATSRDRGPGNTIYF. The chain joins TRBV15 to TRBJ1-3, with 8 nucleotides matching TRBD1. This CDR3 region has 15 residues. V lost 0 bases and J lost 4; bases outside the gene matches: 2. Per germline, CDR1 LNHNV and CDR2 YYDKDF (reference sequence).

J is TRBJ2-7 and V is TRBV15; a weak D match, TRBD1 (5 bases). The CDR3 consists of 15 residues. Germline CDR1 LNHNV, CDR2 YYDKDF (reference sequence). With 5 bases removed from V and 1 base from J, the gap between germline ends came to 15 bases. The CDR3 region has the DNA TGTGCCACCAGCCGCGGCAGGGTTGGGTCCTACGAGCAGTACTTC. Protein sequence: CATSRGRVGSYEQYF. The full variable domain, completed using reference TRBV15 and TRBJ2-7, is DAMVIQNPRYQVTQFGKPVTLSCSQTLNHNVMYWYQQKSSQAPKLLFHYYDKDFNNEADTPDNFQSRRPNTSFCFLDIRSPGLGDTAMYLCATSRGRVGSYEQYFGPGTRLTVT.

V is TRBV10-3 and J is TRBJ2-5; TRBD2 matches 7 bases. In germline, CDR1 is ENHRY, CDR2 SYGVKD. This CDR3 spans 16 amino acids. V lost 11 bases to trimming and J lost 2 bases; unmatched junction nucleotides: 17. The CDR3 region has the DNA TGTGCCGAGATTACCCCTAGCGGTGCCTCACAAGAGACCCAGTACTTC. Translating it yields CAEITPSGASQETQYF.

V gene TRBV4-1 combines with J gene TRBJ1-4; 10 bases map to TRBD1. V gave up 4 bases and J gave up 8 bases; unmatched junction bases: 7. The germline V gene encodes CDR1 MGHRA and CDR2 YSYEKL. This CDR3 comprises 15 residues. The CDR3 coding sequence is TGCGCCAGCAGCCTATCCGGGACAGGGGACGAAAAACTGTTTTTT. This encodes CASSLSGTGDEKLFF.

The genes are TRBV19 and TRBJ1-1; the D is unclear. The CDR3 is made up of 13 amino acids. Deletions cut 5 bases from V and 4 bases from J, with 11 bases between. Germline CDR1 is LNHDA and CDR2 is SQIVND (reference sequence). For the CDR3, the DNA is TGTGCCAGTAGTTCATCGAGGAGCACTGAAGCTTTCTTT. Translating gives CASSSSRSTEAFF. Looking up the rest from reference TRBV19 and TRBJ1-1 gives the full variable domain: DGGITQSPKYLFRKEGQNVTLSCEQNLNHDAMYWYRQDPGQGLRLIYYSQIVNDFQKGDIAEGYSVSREKKESFPLTVTSAQKNPTAFYLCASSSSRSTEAFFGQGTRLTVV.

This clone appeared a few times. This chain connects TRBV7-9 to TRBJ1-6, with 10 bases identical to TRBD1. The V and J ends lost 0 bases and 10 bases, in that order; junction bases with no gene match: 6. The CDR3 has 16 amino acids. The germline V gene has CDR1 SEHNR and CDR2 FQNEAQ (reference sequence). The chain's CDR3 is CASSLARTGGWSPLHF. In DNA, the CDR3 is TGTGCCAGCAGCTTAGCCCGGACAGGGGGGTGGTCACCCCTCCACTTT.

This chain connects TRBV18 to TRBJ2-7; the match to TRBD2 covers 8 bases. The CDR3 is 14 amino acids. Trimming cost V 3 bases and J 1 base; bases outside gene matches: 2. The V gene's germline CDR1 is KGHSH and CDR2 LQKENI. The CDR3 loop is CASSPTGGSYEQYF. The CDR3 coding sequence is TGTGCCAGCTCACCCACGGGAGGGTCCTACGAGCAGTACTTC.

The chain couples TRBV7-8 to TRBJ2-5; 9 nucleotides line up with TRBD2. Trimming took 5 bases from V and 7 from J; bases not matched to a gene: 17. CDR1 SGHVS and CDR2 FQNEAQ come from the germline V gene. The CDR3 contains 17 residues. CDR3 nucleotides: TGTGCCAGCAGCGGCCGGGGAGCGGGGGGCACCCTCGGGACCCAGTACTTC. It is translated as CASSGRGAGGTLGTQYF.

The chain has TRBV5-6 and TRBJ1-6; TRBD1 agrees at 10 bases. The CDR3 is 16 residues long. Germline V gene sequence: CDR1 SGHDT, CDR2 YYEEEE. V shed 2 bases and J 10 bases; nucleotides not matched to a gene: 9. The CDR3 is CASSFLGTGVSSPLHF. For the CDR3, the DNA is TGTGCCAGCAGCTTCCTCGGGACAGGGGTCTCATCACCCCTCCACTTT. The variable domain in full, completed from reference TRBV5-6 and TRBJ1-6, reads DAGVTQSPTHLIKTRGQQVTLRCSPKSGHDTVSWYQQALGQGPQFIFQYYEEEERQRGNFPDRFSGHQFPNYSSELNVNALLLGDSALYLCASSFLGTGVSSPLHFGNGTRLTVT.

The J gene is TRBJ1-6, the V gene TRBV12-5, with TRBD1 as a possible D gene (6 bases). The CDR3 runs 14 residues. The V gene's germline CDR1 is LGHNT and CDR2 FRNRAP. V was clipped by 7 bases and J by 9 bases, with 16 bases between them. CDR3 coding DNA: TGTGCTAGTGCCCCGGCGGGCAGGGGTTCACCCCTCCACTTT. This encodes CASAPAGRGSPLHF.